This T cell receptor beta chain was identified in a study of T cells in Graves' hyperthyroidism and ophthalmopathy. Points from the study as a whole: Blood shared most expanded thyroid clonotypes above 0.001.

In this sample, this clonotype turned up many times. Its antigen is still unknown. The TCR beta CDR3 regions underwent amplification using RNA transcripts as the source. An initial round of RT-PCR targeting the TCR CDR3 relied on the HTBI primer set. TCRdb re-called the multiplex PCR reads with MiXCR, one entry per CDR3 protein. This sample has approximately 690,000 distinct CDR3 sequences, with more than 20% found just once. This CDR3 spans 14 amino acids. Germline loops: CDR1 SGDLS, CDR2 YYNGEE. V shed 5 bases and J shed 1 base, with 12 bases lying between them. The chain recombines TRBV9 with TRBJ1-1, with D possibly TRBD1 on 6 matching bases. The receptor was derived from a man younger than 45 with Graves' ophthalmopathy. Sequenced material: blood. For the CDR3, the DNA is TGTGCCAGCAGTTCGGAAGGGGGGAACACTGAAGCTTTCTTT. Translating gives CASSSEGGNTEAFF.